The 4 T cell receptor beta chains reported below all come from one sample, sequenced in a study of T cells expressing NK-cell markers. Following a re-call of the 5' RACE reads, TCRdb has one entry per CDR3 protein and lacks DNA. The repertoire table contains about 460,000 distinct CDR3 sequences. The source material was blood T cells: a sorted CD56 or NKG2C T cell subset, CD4+ or CD8+ T cells, or bulk PBMC T cells (not recorded which). These receptor sequences come from a woman aged 50 to 65 in good health.

The chain employs TRBV15 and TRBJ2-1; the TCRdb D gene call, TRBD2, has no DNA to confirm it. This CDR3 region has 11 residues. In germline, CDR1 is LNHNV, CDR2 YYDKDF (reference sequence). CDR3 loop: CATSNSGEQFF.

This sequence joins TRBV25-1 and TRBJ2-2; TCRdb's assignment of TRBD1 cannot be checked, as there is no DNA. Germline assignment: CDR1 MGHDK and CDR2 SYGVNS. This CDR3 has 13 residues. The CDR3 here is CASTGGKAGELFF. The whole variable domain, filled in from reference TRBV25-1 and TRBJ2-2, reads EADIYQTPRYLVIGTGKKITLECSQTMGHDKMYWYQQDPGMELHLIHYSYGVNSTEKGDLSSESTVSRIRTEHFPLTLESARPSHTSQYLCASTGGKAGELFFGEGSRLTVL.

V gene TRBV29-1 combines with J gene TRBJ1-2; TCRdb proposes TRBD1, but this gene call is untestable without DNA. This CDR3 contains 13 residues. CDR1 and CDR2 (germline): SQVTM, ANQGSEA. CDR3 residues: CSVAGGLNYGYTF.

The rearrangement links TRBV12-3 or TRBV12-4 to TRBJ1-5. The CDR3 sequence is 14 residues long. CDR3 in amino acids: CASSLKGMNQPQHF.